Below, 22 T cell receptor beta chains from the same sample are listed, as sequenced in a study of OX40 agonist ivuxolimab in advanced cancers. Only in-frame clones appear in the TCRdb table, and some are missing; sequencing was by immunoSEQ multiplex PCR. The table records fewer than 14,000 clones, 78% of them present only once. Sample: CD4+ or CD8+ T cells sorted from blood, taken in a trial of the OX40 agonist ivuxolimab. The receptors come from an adult with an advanced solid tumor such as melanoma, head and neck, liver or kidney cancer.

This chain links TRBV28 with TRBJ2-7; D is perhaps TRBD2 (6 bases). CDR3 length: 15 residues. V gave up 5 bases and J gave up 4 bases, with 18 bases separating them. CDR1 and CDR2 (germline): MDHEN, SYDVKM. CDR3: CASSPVLRGVYEQYF. The CDR3 DNA reads as TGTGCCAGCAGTCCGGTTTTGCGGGGCGTATACGAGCAGTACTTC.

The chain has TRBV7-9 and TRBJ2-7, with a possible D match to TRBD1 (6 bases). The CDR3 contains 15 residues. Per germline, CDR1 SEHNR and CDR2 FQNEAQ (reference sequence). V was trimmed by 3 bases and J by 0 bases, leaving 12 bases between them. The CDR3 protein is CASSFGQGSSYEQYF. The CDR3 nucleotides are TGTGCCAGCAGCTTTGGGCAGGGGAGCTCCTACGAGCAGTACTTC.

This chain joins TRBV6-5 and TRBJ1-2; D is unresolved. The length of the CDR3 is 12 residues. The ends were cut back, 0 bases at V and 4 bases at J, with 3 bases in the middle. CDR1 is MNHEY, CDR2 SVGAGI, per germline. CDR3 sequence reads: CASSYSGYGYTF. The CDR3 DNA sequence: TGTGCCAGCAGTTACTCTGGCTATGGCTACACCTTC.

The table lists this clone with a count of one. This chain links TRBV20-1 with TRBJ2-1; D may be TRBD2 (5 bases). The CDR3 length is 11 residues. With 8 bases removed from V and 5 bases from J, the gap between germline ends came to 10 bases. Per germline, CDR1 DFQATT and CDR2 SNEGSKA (reference sequence). The CDR3 sequence: CSTDFDNEQFF. CDR3 coding DNA: TGCAGTACGGACTTCGACAATGAGCAGTTCTTC.

The V gene is TRBV27, the J gene TRBJ2-3; TRBD2 agrees at 7 bases. This CDR3 region has 14 residues. V lost 5 bases to trimming and J lost 12 bases; unmatched junction nucleotides: 14. Germline lookup yields CDR1 MNHEY and CDR2 SMNVEV (reference sequence). CDR3 sequence: CASSMGGNIIDQYF. The CDR3 nucleotides read TGTGCCAGCAGTATGGGAGGGAATATTATAGACCAGTATTTT.

This clone appeared a few times. This sequence joins TRBV10-2 and TRBJ2-1, with 10 bases aligning to TRBD2. Trimming cost V 0 bases and J 7 bases; bases outside gene matches: 9. Germline V gene lookup returns CDR1 WSHSY and CDR2 SAAADI. This CDR3 comprises 17 residues. CDR3 nucleotide sequence: TGCGCCAGCAGTGAGTCGATGTTAGCGGGAGGACGGAATGAGCAGTTCTTC. This codes for CASSESMLAGGRNEQFF.

The chain recombines TRBV28 with TRBJ2-7, with no clear D. The CDR3 has 13 residues. Germline-derived CDR1 and CDR2 are MDHEN and SYDVKM. Trimming removed 3 bases from V and 8 bases from J, with 14 bases in between. CDR3 sequence (DNA): TGTGCCAGCAGTTTCCTGGACCAGGCTAAGCAGTACTTC. Residues: CASSFLDQAKQYF. The full variable domain, with the rest looked up from reference TRBV28 and TRBJ2-7, is DVKVTQSSRYLVKRTGEKVFLECVQDMDHENMFWYRQDPGLGLRLIYFSYDVKMKEKGDIPEGYSVSREKKERFSLILESASTNQTSMYLCASSFLDQAKQYFGPGTRLTVT.

This clone was found a few times. The chain recombines TRBV6-5 with TRBJ2-5, with 8 bases that match TRBD2. In germline, CDR1 is MNHEY, CDR2 SVGAGI. The CDR3 is made up of 15 amino acids. V gave up 7 bases and J gave up 5 bases; unmatched junction bases: 12. CDR3 nucleotide sequence: TGTGCCAGCACCGAGGCGGGGGGCTTGAGGGAGACCCAGTACTTC. It specifies CASTEAGGLRETQYF.

The genes are TRBV7-3 and TRBJ2-1, with D unresolved. The V gene's germline CDR1 is SGHTA and CDR2 FQGTGA. The CDR3 covers 19 residues. Trimming removed 1 base at V and 1 base at J, with 20 bases between. DNA of the CDR3: TGTGCCAGCAGCTTAAAGGTGGTTAGCTCTATAAGTTCCTACAATGAGCAGTTCTTC. Translation: CASSLKVVSSISSYNEQFF.

This clone was seen only a few times. The rearrangement uses TRBV27 and TRBJ2-7; 8 positions agree with TRBD1. Germline trimming cut 8 bases from V and 3 bases from J; bases unmatched to any gene: 3. The germline gives CDR1 MNHEY, CDR2 SMNVEV (reference sequence). CDR3 length: 12 amino acids. The CDR3 DNA sequence: TGTGCCAGCTGGACAGGGAACTACGAGCAGTACTTC. This translates into CASWTGNYEQYF.

The DNA of the CDR3 is TGTGCCAGCAGCTTAATCGACGGGAGGGCCGGGGATGAGCAGTTCTTC. Translating it yields CASSLIDGRAGDEQFF. This sequence joins TRBV7-3 and TRBJ2-1, with 8 bases identical to TRBD2. The germline CDR1 and CDR2 sequences are SGHTA and FQGTGA. V was clipped by 1 base and J by 8 bases; unmatched bases: 10. CDR3 size: 16 residues.

The chain has TRBV25-1 and TRBJ2-1, with D possibly TRBD2 on 6 matching bases. The CDR3 is 14 amino acids. CDR1 and CDR2 (germline): MGHDK, SYGVNS. The V end was cut by 3 bases, the J end by 3 bases, with 9 bases between. CDR3 bases: TGTGCCAGCAGTGAGAGGGGACTCTACAATGAGCAGTTCTTC. Its protein product is CASSERGLYNEQFF.

The rearrangement joins TRBV9 to TRBJ2-7, with 11 bases that match TRBD2. The CDR3 sequence is 16 residues long. From germline, CDR1 is SGDLS and CDR2 YYNGEE. V gave up 3 bases and J gave up 3 bases; unmatched junction bases: 8. CDR3 in amino acids: CASSALGTSGDYEQYF. DNA for the CDR3: TGTGCCAGCAGCGCCCTAGGGACTAGCGGAGACTACGAGCAGTACTTC.

J is TRBJ2-1 and V is TRBV19; possibly TRBD1 for D (5 bases). The CDR3 totals 13 residues. From germline, CDR1 is LNHDA and CDR2 SQIVND (reference sequence). Trimming pared 11 bases from V and 2 bases from J, leaving 13 bases between. The CDR3 sequence is CAGRQSAYNEQFF. The CDR3 nucleotides are TGTGCCGGCCGACAGTCGGCCTACAATGAGCAGTTCTTC.

Within the sample, this clone is medium-sized. CDR3 amino acids: CASTPGGGYTF. For the CDR3, the DNA is TGTGCCAGCACCCCCGGGGGCGGCTACACCTTC. This chain connects TRBV2 to TRBJ1-2; D is possibly TRBD1 (6 bases). V lost 7 bases, J lost 8 bases, and 11 bases lay in between. Germline assignment: CDR1 SNHLY and CDR2 FYNNEI. This CDR3 has 11 amino acids.

This CDR3 is CASSPNTGELFF. The CDR3 DNA is TGTGCCAGCAGCCCAAACACCGGGGAGCTGTTTTTT. The chain is built from TRBV6-6 and TRBJ2-2, with D hard to call. Deletions cut 6 bases from V and 2 bases from J, with 4 bases between. Germline values: CDR1 MNHNY, CDR2 SVGAGI (reference sequence). There are 12 residues in the CDR3.

CDR3 protein: CASSILPGEQFF. Here the CDR3 DNA reads TGTGCCAGTAGTATCCTCCCCGGTGAGCAGTTCTTC. This chain uses TRBV19 with TRBJ2-1, with D uncertain. The CDR3 spans 12 residues. V was trimmed by 3 bases and J by 9 bases, leaving 9 bases between them. Germline V gene lookup returns CDR1 LNHDA and CDR2 SQIVND (reference sequence).

This clone was seen a handful of times. A far larger clone is just one base off, so this is likely a read error. The same CDR3 is also encoded by other DNA sequences in this sample. The chain links TRBV4-1 to TRBJ2-7, with 8 nucleotides matching TRBD2. This CDR3 has 16 residues. The germline V gene encodes CDR1 MGHRA and CDR2 YSYEKL. V trimming: 0 bases; J trimming: 3 bases; junction bases outside the gene matches: 7. CDR3 coding DNA: TGCGCCAGCAGCCAAGAGGAAGCGGGGGCCCGCTACGAGCAGTACTTC. It translates to CASSQEEAGARYEQYF.

The rearrangement uses TRBV5-6 and TRBJ1-2; the match to TRBD1 covers 10 bases. This CDR3 has 15 amino acids. CDR1 is SGHDT, CDR2 YYEEEE, per germline. The ends lost 4 bases at V and 7 bases at J; junction bases unmatched: 10. DNA of the CDR3: TGTGCCAGCAGCCCAGCACATGACAGGGGGCTTGGCTACACCTTC. Encoded protein: CASSPAHDRGLGYTF.

The chain links TRBV5-4 to TRBJ2-1, with TRBD2 matching 10 bases. This CDR3 is built from 16 residues. CDR1 and CDR2 (germline): SGHNT, YYREEE (reference sequence). V lost 4 bases and J lost 5; bases outside the gene matches: 9. CDR3 sequence: CASSLEIGLADNEQFF. The CDR3 DNA reads as TGTGCCAGCAGCCTGGAAATAGGACTAGCGGACAATGAGCAGTTCTTC.

The CDR3 bases are TGTGCCAGTAGTATAGTGGGTAGTGGAGCGAACTATGGCTACACCTTC. Protein sequence: CASSIVGSGANYGYTF. The chain links TRBV19 to TRBJ1-2; no clear D gene. Trimming took off 1 base at V and 2 bases at J, with 14 bases between the two ends. The germline V gene has CDR1 LNHDA and CDR2 SQIVND (reference sequence). CDR3 length equals 16 residues.

This clone occurred once. The rearrangement uses TRBV10-3 and TRBJ2-3; 8 bases match TRBD2. The CDR3 contains 18 residues. Germline lookup yields CDR1 ENHRY and CDR2 SYGVKD. V lost 4 bases to trimming and J lost 4 bases; unmatched junction nucleotides: 16. CDR3 DNA: TGTGCCATCAGTGGCCCAGGGAGCGCGGGGCGGGGGGCAGATACGCAGTATTTT. Residues: CAISGPGSAGRGADTQYF.